One sample yielded the 26 T cell receptor beta chains listed below, sequenced in a study of shared clonotypes between healthy human individuals. The table came from immunoSEQ multiplex PCR; TCRdb's copy has only in-frame clones and leaves some out. The sample shows millions of clones, roughly nine tenths of them seen only once. Sequenced sample: naive CD4+ T cells sorted from blood. Subset specified: CD45RA+ positively selected. Receptor source: a man aged 18 to 30 in good health.

This clone was counted once. The V and J genes are TRBV28 and TRBJ2-6; possible D gene TRBD1, 5 bases. Trimming left V 6 bases short and J 0 bases short, with 9 bases between. The germline gives CDR1 MDHEN, CDR2 SYDVKM. This CDR3 has 15 amino acids. The CDR3 region is CASSSRVSGANVLTF. CDR3 DNA: TGTGCCAGCAGCTCCAGGGTCTCTGGGGCCAACGTCCTGACTTTC.

Concerning this clone: Other nucleotide sequences from this sample produce the same CDR3. This sequence joins TRBV9 and TRBJ2-2; 7 bases are shared with TRBD1. Germline CDR1 is SGDLS and CDR2 is YYNGEE. The J segment lost 4 bases and the V segment lost 4 bases, leaving 4 bases of the junction unmatched. This CDR3 contains 14 residues. The CDR3, as DNA: TGTGCCAGCAGCCCAAGGACAGGCACCGGGGAGCTGTTTTTT. Translated, it gives CASSPRTGTGELFF. Drawing the rest from reference TRBV9 and TRBJ2-2, the complete variable domain is DSGVTQTPKHLITATGQRVTLRCSPRSGDLSVYWYQQSLDQGLQFLIQYYNGEERAKGNILERFSAQQFPDLHSELNLSSLELGDSALYFCASSPRTGTGELFFGEGSRLTVL.

The chain carries TRBV10-1 and TRBJ2-1, with TRBD2 matching over 10 bases. CDR1 WNHNN and CDR2 SYGVQD come from the germline V gene (reference sequence). With V trimmed by 0 bases and J by 13 bases, 12 bases remained unmatched. This CDR3 has 16 residues. CDR3 coding DNA: TGCGCCAGCAGTGAGTCACCTAGCGGGGGCTTTGAAGCACAGTTCTTC. Its protein product is CASSESPSGGFEAQFF.

The chain joins TRBV19 to TRBJ2-2, with D hard to call. V dropped 0 bases and J dropped 10 bases, with 12 bases sitting between them. This CDR3 spans 14 amino acids. Germline-derived CDR1 and CDR2 are LNHDA and SQIVND (reference sequence). The CDR3 region has the DNA TGTGCCAGTAGTATAGAATTAGGGCCGGCGGAGCTGTTTTTT. It encodes CASSIELGPAELFF.

The rearrangement links TRBV19 to TRBJ2-2, with 8 bases matching TRBD1. The CDR3 length is 20 residues. Germline CDR1 reads LNHDA; CDR2 reads SQIVND (reference sequence). V lost 3 bases, J lost 6 bases, and 21 bases stayed unmatched. The CDR3 here is CASSIYLGRGRLGSPGELFF. The CDR3 coding sequence is TGTGCCAGTAGTATTTATCTCGGCAGGGGGCGTCTTGGGAGCCCCGGGGAGCTGTTTTTT.

The chain employs TRBV19 and TRBJ2-7; TRBD1 matches at 7 bases. CDR1 is LNHDA and CDR2 is SQIVND in the germline V gene (reference sequence). V dropped 5 bases and J dropped 0; count of bases not matched to a gene: 7. The CDR3 is 15 amino acids. This CDR3 reads CASSAQGLGSYEQYF. CDR3 nucleotides: TGTGCCAGTAGTGCACAGGGGCTTGGCTCCTACGAGCAGTACTTC. Based on the CDR3 plus reference TRBV19 and TRBJ2-7, the full variable domain is DGGITQSPKYLFRKEGQNVTLSCEQNLNHDAMYWYRQDPGQGLRLIYYSQIVNDFQKGDIAEGYSVSREKKESFPLTVTSAQKNPTAFYLCASSAQGLGSYEQYFGPGTRLTVT.

The chain carries TRBV6-6 and TRBJ2-3; 8 bases are shared with TRBD2. The CDR3 totals 15 residues. Germline V lookup: CDR1 MNHNY, CDR2 SVGAGI (reference sequence). The V segment lost 5 bases and the J segment 3 bases; nucleotides outside the gene matches: 7. The CDR3 sequence is CASSTPGLVTDTQYF. CDR3 coding DNA: TGTGCCAGCAGTACTCCGGGACTAGTTACAGATACGCAGTATTTT.

The chain is built from TRBV11-2 and TRBJ2-1; maybe TRBD1 (6 bases). The germline V gene has CDR1 SGHAT and CDR2 FQNNGV. V shed 5 bases and J shed 8 bases, with 22 bases lying between them. CDR3 length: 16 amino acids. The chain's CDR3 is CASSPVVYGTTDEQFF. CDR3 in DNA: TGTGCCAGCAGCCCTGTAGTATACGGGACAACGGATGAGCAGTTCTTC. The complete variable domain, with remaining parts taken from reference TRBV11-2 and TRBJ2-1, reads EAGVAQSPRYKIIEKRQSVAFWCNPISGHATLYWYQQILGQGPKLLIQFQNNGVVDDSQLPKDRFSAERLKGVDSTLKIQPAKLEDSAVYLCASSPVVYGTTDEQFFGPGTRLTVL.

Concerning this clone itself: This sample includes further DNA sequences coding for the same CDR3. The CDR3 spells CASSLRGTGGYEQYF. The CDR3 DNA sequence: TGTGCCAGCAGTTTAAGGGGGACAGGGGGGTACGAGCAGTACTTC. The chain is built from TRBV28 and TRBJ2-7, with 11 bases lining up with TRBD1. With 2 bases clipped from V and 4 bases from J, the junction kept 4 bases outside the gene matches. The CDR3 runs 15 residues. In germline, CDR1 is MDHEN, CDR2 SYDVKM.

The chain carries TRBV18 and TRBJ2-5; the match to TRBD2 covers 7 bases. V was clipped by 8 bases and J by 1 base; unmatched bases: 4. The germline V gene encodes CDR1 KGHSH and CDR2 LQKENI. CDR3 length: 13 amino acids. The CDR3 region is CASRASGQETQYF. For the CDR3, the DNA is TGTGCCAGCAGGGCTAGCGGCCAAGAGACCCAGTACTTC.

This chain uses TRBV5-1 with TRBJ2-3; 10 positions match TRBD2. The length of the CDR3 is 16 residues. Germline trimming cut 2 bases from V and 4 bases from J; bases unmatched to any gene: 7. Germline V CDR1 and CDR2: SGHRS, YFSETQ. The CDR3 here is CASSLPSGSDSDTQYF. The CDR3 bases are TGCGCCAGCAGCTTACCTAGCGGGAGTGACTCAGATACGCAGTATTTT. The full variable domain, completed using reference TRBV5-1 and TRBJ2-3, is KAGVTQTPRYLIKTRGQQVTLSCSPISGHRSVSWYQQTPGQGLQFLFEYFSETQRNKGNFPGRFSGRQFSNSRSEMNVSTLELGDSALYLCASSLPSGSDSDTQYFGPGTRLTVL.

V and J are TRBV6-1 and TRBJ2-3; D is uncertain. Germline V gene lookup returns CDR1 MNHNS and CDR2 SASEGT. CDR3 size: 11 residues. Trimming cost V 2 bases and J 8 bases, with 5 bases left between them. The CDR3 nucleotides read TGTGCCAGCAGTGAACCCGGTACGCAGTATTTT. Protein product: CASSEPGTQYF.

The chain has TRBV25-1 and TRBJ2-1; D unresolved. Trimming removed 3 bases at V and 9 bases at J, with 9 bases between. The CDR3 runs 12 residues. The germline CDR1 and CDR2 sequences are MGHDK and SYGVNS. The CDR3 sequence: CASSETTSEQFF. In nucleotides, the CDR3 is TGTGCCAGCAGTGAGACGACGTCTGAGCAGTTCTTC.

The CDR3 loop reads CSAEQGDTIYF. CDR3 DNA: TGCAGTGCTGAACAGGGGGACACCATATATTTT. The V call is TRBV20-1, the J call TRBJ1-3; 8 nucleotides agree with TRBD1. Germline CDR1 reads DFQATT; CDR2 reads SNEGSKA (reference sequence). Trimming at V came to 5 bases and at J to 8 bases, leaving 2 bases not matched to a gene. CDR3 length: 11 amino acids.

Details on this clone: Distinct nucleotide sequences in the sample also encode this CDR3. The chain couples TRBV10-3 to TRBJ2-3; D is undetermined. V gave up 0 bases and J gave up 4 bases, with 5 bases separating them. This CDR3 comprises 13 residues. Germline V gene sequence: CDR1 ENHRY, CDR2 SYGVKD. CDR3 nucleotides: TGTGCCATCAGTGAGTCCCCCCCAGATACGCAGTATTTT. Residues: CAISESPPDTQYF.

This chain connects TRBV9 to TRBJ2-7, with D perhaps matching TRBD2 (6 bases). CDR3 length equals 15 residues. Trimming shortened V by 0 bases and J by 3 bases, and 13 bases separated the two germline ends. Germline V gene data show CDR1 as SGDLS and CDR2 as YYNGEE. This CDR3 is CASSVAPWGDYEQYF. DNA of the CDR3: TGTGCCAGCAGCGTAGCTCCGTGGGGGGACTACGAGCAGTACTTC.

The V call is TRBV7-3, the J call TRBJ1-2, with D uncertain. This CDR3 is built from 16 residues. V shed 1 base and J shed 2 bases, with 14 bases lying between them. Germline CDR1 reads SGHTA; CDR2 reads FQGTGA. CDR3 DNA sequence: TGTGCCAGCAGCTTAAATGGACCGGGATTAAACTATGGCTACACCTTC. Translation gives CASSLNGPGLNYGYTF.

J is TRBJ1-5 and V is TRBV7-2, with D possibly being TRBD1 (6 bases). The V gene's germline CDR1 is SGHTA and CDR2 FQGNSA. V gave up 4 bases and J gave up 7 bases, with 14 bases separating them. The CDR3 has 14 residues. CDR3 DNA sequence: TGTGCCAGCAGCTCCCAGGGGAACGAACAGCCCCAGCATTTT. It codes for CASSSQGNEQPQHF.

The chain links TRBV6-1 to TRBJ2-5, with D tentatively TRBD1 (5 bases). The CDR3 totals 13 residues. The V gene's germline CDR1 is MNHNS and CDR2 SASEGT. Trimming took off 10 bases at V and 1 base at J, with 13 bases between the two ends. CDR3 region: CATLDIFQETQYF. The CDR3 DNA is TGTGCCACCTTGGACATATTCCAAGAGACCCAGTACTTC.

The V gene is TRBV2, the J gene TRBJ2-5; 9 nucleotides align to TRBD1. This CDR3 spans 16 amino acids. Trimming removed 0 bases from V and 4 bases from J; junction bases left unmatched: 6. Looked up from germline, CDR1 is SNHLY and CDR2 is FYNNEI. The CDR3 loop is CASSEAGDRVRETQYF. The CDR3 nucleotides read TGTGCCAGCAGTGAAGCAGGGGACAGGGTGAGAGAGACCCAGTACTTC.

The chain is built from TRBV27 and TRBJ1-1; 7 nucleotides agree with TRBD1. The ends lost 3 bases at V and 2 bases at J; junction bases unmatched: 6. In germline, CDR1 is MNHEY, CDR2 SMNVEV (reference sequence). The CDR3 loop spans 15 amino acids. CDR3 bases: TGTGCCAGCAGTTTCGGGCAGGGGGTTAACACTGAAGCTTTCTTT. Amino acid sequence: CASSFGQGVNTEAFF.

This rearrangement joins TRBV29-1 to TRBJ2-7, with 7 bases identical to TRBD1. Losses at the gene ends were 5 bases for V and 0 bases for J; bases not matched to a gene: 7. CDR3 length: 14 residues. Germline CDR1 is SQVTM and CDR2 is ANQGSEA. CDR3 DNA: TGCAGCGTTAGCCGGGACAGTGGCTCCTACGAGCAGTACTTC. It specifies CSVSRDSGSYEQYF.

The chain employs TRBV30 and TRBJ2-3, with D possibly TRBD2 on 5 matching bases. Germline V lookup: CDR1 GTSNPN, CDR2 SVGIG (reference sequence). V was shortened by 5 bases and J by 1 base, with 10 bases between the two germline ends. The CDR3 length is 13 residues. This CDR3 reads CAWGSTRTDTQYF. The CDR3 nucleotides read TGTGCCTGGGGGAGCACCCGCACAGATACGCAGTATTTT.

With regard to this clone: Other DNA sequences in the same sample also yield this CDR3. This chain uses TRBV6-1 with TRBJ2-5; D unclear. V was shortened by 0 bases and J by 5 bases, with 4 bases between the two germline ends. The CDR3 extends over 12 amino acids. From germline, CDR1 is MNHNS and CDR2 SASEGT. CDR3 sequence (DNA): TGTGCCAGCAGTGAAGCGGGGGAGACCCAGTACTTC. It translates to CASSEAGETQYF.

The chain carries TRBV5-6 and TRBJ2-3; 10 nucleotides match TRBD2. This CDR3 has 15 residues. Germline lookup yields CDR1 SGHDT and CDR2 YYEEEE. Trimming removed 2 bases from V and 5 bases from J; junction bases left unmatched: 5. CDR3 sequence: CASSLSGRVQDTQYF. CDR3 DNA sequence: TGTGCCAGCAGCTTAAGCGGGAGGGTCCAAGATACGCAGTATTTT.

V gene TRBV19 combines with J gene TRBJ2-7; 9 bases map to TRBD1. V trimming: 4 bases; J trimming: 9 bases; junction bases outside the gene matches: 13. The CDR3 runs 15 residues. Germline CDR1 is LNHDA and CDR2 is SQIVND (reference sequence). Written as DNA, the CDR3 is TGTGCCAGTAGTACGACCGGGACAGGGCCTATCGTGCAGTACTTC. This encodes CASSTTGTGPIVQYF. Together with reference TRBV19 and TRBJ2-7, the CDR3 gives the full variable domain: DGGITQSPKYLFRKEGQNVTLSCEQNLNHDAMYWYRQDPGQGLRLIYYSQIVNDFQKGDIAEGYSVSREKKESFPLTVTSAQKNPTAFYLCASSTTGTGPIVQYFGPGTRLTVT.